These 3 T cell receptor beta chains originate from one sample sequenced in a study of T-cell reconstitution after alpha-beta-depleted transplantation in children. During its preparation, the TCRbeta library received unique molecular identifiers. One entry per CDR3 protein, called by TCRdb with MiXCR from the PCR reads. The sample records 240,000 or so distinct CDR3 sequences, 6.5% to 10% being singletons. The sample in question was PBMCs, mostly from graft donor cells, obtained 180 days after TCRalphabeta/CD19-depleted stem cell transplant. The source is a male patient aged 10-17 years who had a stem cell transplant for acute lymphoblastic leukemia, so the T cells may come from the graft donor.

About this clonotype: This may stem from a read error, because a much larger clone lies one nucleotide away. The CDR3 DNA reads as TGTTCCAGCAGGGGGGACAGCTCCTACGAGCAGTACTTC. Encoded protein: CSSRGDSSYEQYF. The chain employs TRBV6-1 and TRBJ2-7, with TRBD1 as a possible D gene (7 bases). The CDR3 sequence is 13 residues long. Germline CDR1 MNHNS, CDR2 SASEGT.

This clonotype was counted ten times or more. The chain couples TRBV29-1 to TRBJ1-1; no reliable D call. Germline assignment: CDR1 SQVTM and CDR2 ANQGSEA. V was trimmed by 6 bases and J by 0 bases, leaving 11 bases between them. The CDR3 has 13 amino acids. The CDR3 DNA reads as TGCAGCGTGCGTGGCAGGTTGAACACTGAAGCTTTCTTT. Protein product: CSVRGRLNTEAFF.

The J gene is TRBJ1-4, the V gene TRBV12-3 or TRBV12-4; tentative D call: TRBD1 (5 bases). The CDR3 is 18 amino acids. The CDR3 loop is CTFSLAEGTGATNEKLFF. The CDR3 DNA reads TGTACCTTCAGTTTAGCGGAGGGTACAGGAGCAACTAATGAAAAACTGTTTTTT.